Included here is one TCR beta chain sequence, with context. This clonotype was picked up a small number of times. The target of this receptor is not known. Per-nucleotide qualities are absent, and no much larger clonotype sits a single base away. The germline V gene supplies CDR1 MNHEY and CDR2 SVGEGT. Counted from cysteine to phenylalanine, this CDR3 has 16 amino acids. The DNA shown is the 48-base CDR3, in frame from base 1. At the junction V is shortened by 5 bases and J by 5 bases; bases outside the gene matches: 12. This record belongs to a study of T-cell reconstitution after alpha-beta-depleted transplantation in children (dated by TCRdb to the mid-2010s). Concerning the study at large: T-cell immune reconstitution after TCRalphabeta/CD19-depleted allogeneic hematopoietic cell transplantation in children was quantitatively tracked in the study by means of TCR repertoire profiling. General conclusions and limits of the study: In some patients, the high TCRbeta diversity seen at day 60 was put down to recipient T cells and intrathymic progenitors that had survived conditioning. Apparently early alphabetaT-cell count recovery about two months after transplant reportedly relied on only several hundred rapidly expanded clones derived from non-depleted graft cells. Over subsequent months, a decline in hyperexpanded clone frequencies was noted, and after one year, T-cell counts and TCRbeta diversity were mostly ascribed to newly produced T cells.

The sample's treatment or condition, from its label and the paper: allogeneic hematopoietic cell transplantation with graft depleted of TCRalphabeta T cells and CD19 B cells. TCRalphabeta/CD19-depleted allogeneic hematopoietic cell grafts were given to the transplant recipients, all of whom were children. Libraries came from PCR. Instrument on record: Illumina HiSeq 2500. TCR libraries were prepared with molecular barcoding, using unique molecular identifiers to normalize TCRbeta repertoire quantification. The public reads were run again by TCRdb, first through fastp at Q25 and then through MiXCR, and only productive beta chains were kept. Each CDR3 protein appears once, grouped with its most common genes and DNA. The sample records about 900,000 distinct CDR3 sequences, about 29% of which are singletons. Jointly, the top ten make up roughly 27% of the sample.

Sequencing was performed on PBMCs, mostly from graft donor cells, taken 360 days after TCRalphabeta/CD19-depleted stem cell transplant. The chain employs TRBV6-2 or TRBV6-3 and TRBJ2-1; 7 bases in between match TRBD1. This clonotype was obtained from a boy in the first two years of life who had a stem cell transplant for SCID, so the T cells may come from the graft donor. The bases read TGTGCCAGCAGTCCAACAGGGGTCGGTAAAAACAATGAGCAGTTCTTC. Its translation reads: CASSPTGVGKNNEQFF.